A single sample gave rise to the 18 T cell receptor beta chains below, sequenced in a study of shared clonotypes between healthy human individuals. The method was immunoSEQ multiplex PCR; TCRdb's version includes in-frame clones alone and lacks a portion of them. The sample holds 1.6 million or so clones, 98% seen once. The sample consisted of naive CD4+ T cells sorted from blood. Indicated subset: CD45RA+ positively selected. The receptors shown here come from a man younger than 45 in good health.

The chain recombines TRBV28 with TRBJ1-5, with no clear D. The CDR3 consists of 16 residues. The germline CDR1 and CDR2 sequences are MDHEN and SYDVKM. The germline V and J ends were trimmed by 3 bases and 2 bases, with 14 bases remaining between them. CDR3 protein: CASSFPGRGGNQPQHF. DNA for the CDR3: TGTGCCAGCAGTTTCCCCGGACGAGGAGGCAATCAGCCCCAGCATTTT.

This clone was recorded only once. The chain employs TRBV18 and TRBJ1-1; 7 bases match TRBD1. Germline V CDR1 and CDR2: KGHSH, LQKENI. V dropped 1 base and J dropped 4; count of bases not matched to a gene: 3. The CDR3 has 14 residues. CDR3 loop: CASSPQTGSTEAFF. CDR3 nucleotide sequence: TGTGCCAGCTCACCACAGACAGGGAGCACTGAAGCTTTCTTT.

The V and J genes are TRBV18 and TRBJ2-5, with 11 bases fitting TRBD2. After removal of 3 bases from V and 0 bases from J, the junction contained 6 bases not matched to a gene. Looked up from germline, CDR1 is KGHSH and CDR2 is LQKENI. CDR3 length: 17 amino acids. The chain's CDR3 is CASSPSGTSGYQETQYF. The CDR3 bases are TGTGCCAGCTCACCCTCCGGGACTAGCGGTTACCAAGAGACCCAGTACTTC.

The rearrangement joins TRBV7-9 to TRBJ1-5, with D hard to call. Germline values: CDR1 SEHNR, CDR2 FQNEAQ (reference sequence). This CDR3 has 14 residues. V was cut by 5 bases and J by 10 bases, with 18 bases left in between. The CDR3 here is CASSQNTDISPQHF. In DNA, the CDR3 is TGTGCCAGCAGCCAAAACACAGACATCAGCCCCCAGCATTTT.

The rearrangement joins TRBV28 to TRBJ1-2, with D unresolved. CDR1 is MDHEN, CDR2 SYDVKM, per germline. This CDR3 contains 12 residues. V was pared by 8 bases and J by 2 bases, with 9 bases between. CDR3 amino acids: CASRTLNYGYTF. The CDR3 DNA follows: TGTGCCAGCCGTACGCTGAACTATGGCTACACCTTC.

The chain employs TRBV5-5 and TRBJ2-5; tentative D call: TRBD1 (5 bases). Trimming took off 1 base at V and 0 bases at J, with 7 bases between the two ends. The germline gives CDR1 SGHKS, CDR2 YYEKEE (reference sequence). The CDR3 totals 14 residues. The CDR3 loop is CASSLSGNQETQYF. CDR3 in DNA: TGTGCCAGCAGCTTGTCAGGGAACCAAGAGACCCAGTACTTC.

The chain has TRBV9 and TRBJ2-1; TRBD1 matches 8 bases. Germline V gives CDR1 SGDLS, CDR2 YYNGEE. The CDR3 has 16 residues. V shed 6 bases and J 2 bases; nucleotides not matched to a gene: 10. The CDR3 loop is CASTVGSDRAYNEQFF. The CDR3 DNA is TGTGCCAGCACCGTCGGTTCGGACAGGGCCTACAATGAGCAGTTCTTC.

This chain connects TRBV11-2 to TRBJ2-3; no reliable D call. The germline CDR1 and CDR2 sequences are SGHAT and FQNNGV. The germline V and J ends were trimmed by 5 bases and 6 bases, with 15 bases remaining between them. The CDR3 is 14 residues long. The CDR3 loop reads CASSLSSTGDTQYF. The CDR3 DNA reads TGTGCCAGCAGCCTATCCTCTACTGGGGATACGCAGTATTTT.

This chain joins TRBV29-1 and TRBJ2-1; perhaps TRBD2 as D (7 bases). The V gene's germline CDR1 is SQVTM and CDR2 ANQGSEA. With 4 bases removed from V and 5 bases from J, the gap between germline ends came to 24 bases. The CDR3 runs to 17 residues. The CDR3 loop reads CSVVLLWGRGINNEQFF. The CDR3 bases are TGCAGCGTTGTGCTCCTGTGGGGGAGGGGGATAAACAATGAGCAGTTCTTC.

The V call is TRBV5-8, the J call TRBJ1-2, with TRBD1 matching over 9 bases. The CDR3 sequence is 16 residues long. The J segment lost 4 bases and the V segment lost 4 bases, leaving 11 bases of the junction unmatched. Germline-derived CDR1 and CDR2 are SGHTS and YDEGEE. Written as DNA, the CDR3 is TGTGCCAGCAGCGCCCCGGGACAGGGATTAAGCTATGGCTACACCTTC. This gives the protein CASSAPGQGLSYGYTF.

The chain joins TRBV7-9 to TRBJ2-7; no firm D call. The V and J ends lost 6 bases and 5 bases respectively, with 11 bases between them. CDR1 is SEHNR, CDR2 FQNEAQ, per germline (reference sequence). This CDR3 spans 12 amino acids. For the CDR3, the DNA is TGTGCCAGCAGTCCGTTTGGCGACGAGCAGTACTTC. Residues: CASSPFGDEQYF. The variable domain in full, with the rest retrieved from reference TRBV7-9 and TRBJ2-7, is DTGVSQNPRHKITKRGQNVTFRCDPISEHNRLYWYRQTLGQGPEFLTYFQNEAQLEKSRLLSDRFSAERPKGSFSTLEIQRTEQGDSAMYLCASSPFGDEQYFGPGTRLTVT.

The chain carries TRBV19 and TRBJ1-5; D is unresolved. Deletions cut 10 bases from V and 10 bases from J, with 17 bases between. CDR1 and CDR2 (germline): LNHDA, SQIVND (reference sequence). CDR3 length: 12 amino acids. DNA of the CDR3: TGTGCCACGAAAGGACCACAGAACCCCCAGCATTTT. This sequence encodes CATKGPQNPQHF.

CDR3 nucleotides: TGTGCCAGCATAGTCGGTAGTGGTTACGAGCAGTACTTC. Its protein is CASIVGSGYEQYF. The V and J genes are TRBV6-1 and TRBJ2-7; D is ambiguous. Trimming took off 7 bases at V and 4 bases at J, with 14 bases between the two ends. The CDR3 is 13 amino acids. Germline V gene sequence: CDR1 MNHNS, CDR2 SASEGT.

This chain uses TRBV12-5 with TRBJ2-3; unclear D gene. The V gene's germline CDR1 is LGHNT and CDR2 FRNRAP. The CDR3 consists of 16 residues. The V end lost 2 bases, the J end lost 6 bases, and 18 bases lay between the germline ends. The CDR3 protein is CASGLSTLSVPDTQYF. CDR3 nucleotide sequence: TGTGCTAGTGGTTTGTCCACCCTGTCCGTTCCGGATACGCAGTATTTT.

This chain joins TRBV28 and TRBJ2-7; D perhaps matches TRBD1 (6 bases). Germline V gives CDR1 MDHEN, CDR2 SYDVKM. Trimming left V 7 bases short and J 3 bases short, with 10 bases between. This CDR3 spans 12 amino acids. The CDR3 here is CASTTGIYEQYF. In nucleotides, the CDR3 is TGTGCCAGCACGACAGGAATCTACGAGCAGTACTTC.

The CDR3 spells CASSYLPRGNTGELFF. The CDR3 nucleotides read TGTGCCAGTAGTTATCTCCCGAGAGGGAACACCGGGGAGCTGTTTTTT. The chain joins TRBV19 to TRBJ2-2; D is undetermined. Germline CDR1 LNHDA, CDR2 SQIVND (reference sequence). The CDR3 runs to 16 residues. The ends were cut back, 5 bases at V and 1 base at J, with 14 bases in the middle.

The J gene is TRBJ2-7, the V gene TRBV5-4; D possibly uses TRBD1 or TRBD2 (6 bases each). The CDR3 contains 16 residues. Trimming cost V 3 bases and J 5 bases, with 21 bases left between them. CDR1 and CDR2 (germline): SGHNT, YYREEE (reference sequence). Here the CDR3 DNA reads TGTGCCAGCAGCTCGCCCCGGGGGCCCTTTGTCCACGAGCAGTACTTC. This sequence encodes CASSSPRGPFVHEQYF.

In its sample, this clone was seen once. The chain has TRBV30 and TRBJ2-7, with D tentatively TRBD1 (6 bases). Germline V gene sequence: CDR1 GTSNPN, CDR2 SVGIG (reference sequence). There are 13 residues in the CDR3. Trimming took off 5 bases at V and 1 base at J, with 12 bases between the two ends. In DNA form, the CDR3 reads TGTGCCTGGGATTCAGGGGCGTCCTACGAGCAGTACTTC. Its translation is CAWDSGASYEQYF.